This TCR beta chain was captured by sequencing in a study of siplizumab effects on memory and regulatory T cells. Libraries were prepared by immunoSEQ multiplex PCR; TCRdb keeps only in-frame clonotypes and omits some of them. The profile shows over 70,000 clones, around 95% of them singletons. The CDR3 is made up of 13 amino acids. The V end lost 6 bases, the J end lost 3 bases, and 12 bases lay between the germline ends. From germline, CDR1 is LNHDA and CDR2 SQIVND (reference sequence). The chain couples TRBV19 to TRBJ2-7; D gene uncertain. This TCR was sampled from a human donor in good health. Specimen: CD8+ T cells sorted from blood. The CDR3, as DNA: TGTGCCAGTAGCAGTACGACCTACTACGAGCAGTACTTC. Its protein product is CASSSTTYYEQYF.